These T cell receptor beta chains were read from a single sample in a study of T cells in Graves' hyperthyroidism and ophthalmopathy. A single record per CDR3 protein comes from TCRdb applying MiXCR to the multiplex PCR reads. This table holds around 610,000 distinct CDR3 sequences, about 14% found once. The sample comprised blood. These receptor sequences come from a woman aged 40 to 50 with Graves' ophthalmopathy. Each CDR3 is given with its conserved first and last residue. A D gene is named only where the DNA matches it firmly. A clone size is listed for some rows: how often the clone was seen (once, few, many), or a class if it is expanded.

cdr3_length | j_call | d_call | v_call | clone_size | cdr3_nt | cdr3_aa
14 | TRBJ2-7 | TRBD1 | TRBV20-1 | - | TGCAGTGCCCCCGGGACAGGGGGAGGTGGGGAGCAGTACTTC | CSAPGTGGGGEQYF
14 | TRBJ2-7 | - | TRBV28 | many | TGTGCCAGCAGTTTGGTGCAGGGTGAATTCGAGCAGTACTTC | CASSLVQGEFEQYF
13 | TRBJ1-5 | - | TRBV2 | few | TGTGCCAGCAGTGAAGGGGGTGGCCAGCCCCAGCATTTT | CASSEGGGQPQHF
14 | TRBJ1-3 | - | TRBV28 | few | TGTGCCAGCAGCAAGACAGAGTTTGGGAACACCATATATTTT | CASSKTEFGNTIYF
16 | TRBJ2-5 | TRBD1 | TRBV7-3 | many | TGTGCCAGCAGCTTAACTGCCGGGACCCCAGGGGGGACCCAGTACTTC | CASSLTAGTPGGTQYF
15 | TRBJ2-2 | - | TRBV6-2/TRBV6-3 | many | TGTGCCAGCAGTTCGTGGACAGCTAACACCGGGGAGCTGTTTTTT | CASSSWTANTGELFF
12 | TRBJ2-3 | - | TRBV2 | many | TGTGCCAGCAGTGATATGAGGGATACGCAGTATTTT | CASSDMRDTQYF
14 | TRBJ1-1 | - | TRBV6-1 | many | TGTGCCAGCACCCCACTTCATACGGGGACTGAAGCTTTCTTT | CASTPLHTGTEAFF
12 | TRBJ2-7 | - | TRBV19 | few | TGTGCCACGGGGAGTTACCGCGGCGAGCAGTACTTC | CATGSYRGEQYF
14 | TRBJ1-1 | - | TRBV7-6 | many | TGTGCCAGCAGCCCCAGCAGGGCGGACACTGAAGCTTTCTTT | CASSPSRADTEAFF
11 | TRBJ2-7 | TRBD1 | TRBV6-2/TRBV6-3 | many | TGTGCCAGCAGTTGGACAGGCCCCCCGTACTTC | CASSWTGPPYF
16 | TRBJ2-7 | TRBD1 | TRBV6-1 | many | TGTGCCAGCAGCAAGACCGGGACAGGGAACTCCTACGAGCAGTACTTC | CASSKTGTGNSYEQYF
15 | TRBJ2-3 | TRBD2 | TRBV2 | many | TGTGCCAGCAGTGAGACTAGCGGGAGGGCCAATACGCAGTATTTT | CASSETSGRANTQYF
15 | TRBJ1-5 | - | TRBV7-8 | many | TGTGCCAGCAGCTTATTAGGGGTGAACAATCAGCCCCAGCATTTT | CASSLLGVNNQPQHF
15 | TRBJ2-7 | TRBD2 | TRBV20-1 | many | TGCAGTGCTAGAGATGTAGCGGGAGGGTCCTACGAGCAGTACTTC | CSARDVAGGSYEQYF
16 | TRBJ1-5 | - | TRBV20-1 | many | TGCAGTGCTAGAGAACGGACATCCGATAGCAATCAGCCCCAGCATTTT | CSARERTSDSNQPQHF
15 | TRBJ2-7 | - | TRBV5-4 | few | TGTGCCAGCAGCTTGTTCGGTAGCCCCTCCTACGAGCAGTACTTC | CASSLFGSPSYEQYF
15 | TRBJ2-5 | - | TRBV15 | many | TGTGCCACCAGCAGAGATCCGGCATCGTCGGGGACCCAGTACTTC | CATSRDPASSGTQYF